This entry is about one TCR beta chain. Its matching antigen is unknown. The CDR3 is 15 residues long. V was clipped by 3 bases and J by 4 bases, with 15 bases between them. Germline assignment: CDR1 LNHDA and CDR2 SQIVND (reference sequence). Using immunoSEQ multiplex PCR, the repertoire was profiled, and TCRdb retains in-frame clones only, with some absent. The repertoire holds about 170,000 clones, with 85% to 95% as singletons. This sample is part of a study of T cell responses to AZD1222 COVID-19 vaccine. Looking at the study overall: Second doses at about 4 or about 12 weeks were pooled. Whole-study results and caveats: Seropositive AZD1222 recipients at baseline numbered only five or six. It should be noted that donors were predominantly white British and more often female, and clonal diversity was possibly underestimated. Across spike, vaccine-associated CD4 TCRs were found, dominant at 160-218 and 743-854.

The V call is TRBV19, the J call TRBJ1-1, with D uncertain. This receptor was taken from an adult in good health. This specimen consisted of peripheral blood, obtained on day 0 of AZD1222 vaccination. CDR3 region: CASSIQKGLGTEAFF. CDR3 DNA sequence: TGTGCCAGTAGTATTCAAAAGGGATTAGGCACTGAAGCTTTCTTT.